This entry lists 25 T cell receptor beta chains sequenced from one sample in a study of control samples from healthy donors and cancer patients. Using immunoSEQ multiplex PCR, the repertoire was profiled, and TCRdb retains in-frame clones only, with some absent. The sample shows 84,000 or so clones, around 92% of them seen only once. Sequences were obtained from blood. All receptors derive from a young man in good health.

For this clone: The sample holds other DNA sequences that translate to the same CDR3. The chain carries TRBV7-9 and TRBJ2-2, with unresolved D. The CDR3 contains 12 residues. Trimming stripped 8 bases from V and 0 bases from J, with 4 bases between. Germline CDR1 SEHNR, CDR2 FQNEAQ (reference sequence). In DNA, the CDR3 is TGTGCCAGCTCCACGAACACCGGGGAGCTGTTTTTT. It specifies CASSTNTGELFF. Full variable domain (outside the CDR3, taken from reference TRBV7-9 and TRBJ2-2): DTGVSQNPRHKITKRGQNVTFRCDPISEHNRLYWYRQTLGQGPEFLTYFQNEAQLEKSRLLSDRFSAERPKGSFSTLEIQRTEQGDSAMYLCASSTNTGELFFGEGSRLTVL.

The sample holds one count of this clone. This chain joins TRBV7-8 and TRBJ1-3; weak D call: TRBD1 (5 bases). With 0 bases removed from V and 2 bases from J, the gap between germline ends came to 8 bases. The CDR3 contains 15 residues. The V gene's germline CDR1 is SGHVS and CDR2 FQNEAQ. The CDR3 nucleotides are TGTGCCAGCAGCTTAGCTGGGACCGCTGGAAACACCATATATTTT. As protein: CASSLAGTAGNTIYF.

The chain carries TRBV5-1 and TRBJ1-2; 8 positions agree with TRBD1. Germline CDR1 reads SGHRS; CDR2 reads YFSETQ. Trimming cost V 1 base and J 8 bases; bases outside gene matches: 10. The CDR3 covers 15 residues. CDR3 residues: CASSLPTQGAQGYTF. DNA of the CDR3: TGCGCCAGCAGCTTGCCTACTCAGGGGGCGCAAGGCTACACCTTC. The entire variable domain, with the rest obtained from reference TRBV5-1 and TRBJ1-2, is as follows: KAGVTQTPRYLIKTRGQQVTLSCSPISGHRSVSWYQQTPGQGLQFLFEYFSETQRNKGNFPGRFSGRQFSNSRSEMNVSTLELGDSALYLCASSLPTQGAQGYTFGSGTRLTVV.

This clone was seen only once. The CDR3 sequence: CASSLDRGYGYTF. Here the CDR3 DNA reads TGTGCCAGCAGCTTAGACAGGGGCTATGGCTACACCTTC. J is TRBJ1-2 and V is TRBV7-8; 7 bases agree with TRBD1. J lost 4 bases, V lost 1 base, and 0 bases had no gene match. This CDR3 contains 13 residues. Germline CDR1 reads SGHVS; CDR2 reads FQNEAQ.

This sequence joins TRBV24-1 and TRBJ2-7; D remains unclear. The ends were cut back, 2 bases at V and 3 bases at J, with 31 bases in the middle. The CDR3 covers 21 residues. From germline, CDR1 is KGHDR and CDR2 SFDVKD. In DNA, the CDR3 is TGTGCCACCAGTGATTATCCTAGGGTGAAATCACCCGTCATTGGTGGCTACGAGCAGTACTTC. The encoded protein is CATSDYPRVKSPVIGGYEQYF.

This chain connects TRBV5-1 to TRBJ1-1; D call uncertain. The CDR3 consists of 15 residues. From germline, CDR1 is SGHRS and CDR2 YFSETQ. Trimming stripped 4 bases from V and 5 bases from J, with 18 bases between. CDR3: CASSGRELGGTEAFF. Written as DNA, the CDR3 is TGCGCCAGCAGCGGACGAGAGCTGGGCGGGACTGAAGCTTTCTTT.

In its sample, this clone was seen once. The chain is built from TRBV6-5 and TRBJ2-7; no reliable D call. Deletions cut 6 bases from V and 3 bases from J, with 6 bases between. The CDR3 extends over 11 amino acids. Germline V gene data show CDR1 as MNHEY and CDR2 as SVGAGI. CDR3 sequence reads: CASRGFYEQYF. CDR3 bases: TGTGCCAGCAGGGGGTTCTACGAGCAGTACTTC.

The chain uses TRBV6-6 and TRBJ1-1; D is unresolved. Per the germline V gene, CDR1 is MNHNY and CDR2 is SVGAGI (reference sequence). V shed 8 bases and J shed 2 bases, with 12 bases lying between them. There are 13 residues in the CDR3. In DNA, the CDR3 is TGTGCCAGCTACCTCAGCCTTAACACTGAAGCTTTCTTT. Protein sequence: CASYLSLNTEAFF.

This chain links TRBV28 with TRBJ2-1, with 10 bases fitting TRBD2. In germline, CDR1 is MDHEN, CDR2 SYDVKM. The CDR3 is 13 residues long. Trimming at V came to 6 bases and at J to 6 bases, leaving 2 bases not matched to a gene. The CDR3 region has the DNA TGTGCCAGCAGCTTAGCGGGGGGCAATGAGCAGTTCTTC. It specifies CASSLAGGNEQFF. Supplemented by reference TRBV28 and TRBJ2-1, the full variable domain reads DVKVTQSSRYLVKRTGEKVFLECVQDMDHENMFWYRQDPGLGLRLIYFSYDVKMKEKGDIPEGYSVSREKKERFSLILESASTNQTSMYLCASSLAGGNEQFFGPGTRLTVL.

This clone has just a few counts. The chain couples TRBV9 to TRBJ1-6; TRBD1 might be the D (5 bases). The CDR3 is 14 residues long. Trimming removed 2 bases from V and 10 bases from J, with 13 bases in between. Germline V gene lookup returns CDR1 SGDLS and CDR2 YYNGEE. The CDR3 loop reads CASSVRQTNSPLHF. The CDR3, as DNA: TGTGCCAGCAGCGTTAGACAGACAAACTCACCCCTCCACTTT.

This chain links TRBV15 with TRBJ2-7, with D perhaps given as TRBD1 or TRBD2 (5 bases each). The CDR3 covers 15 residues. Between the trimmed V and J ends, which lost 0 bases and 6 bases, there was a span of 15 bases. Germline-derived CDR1 and CDR2 are LNHNV and YYDKDF (reference sequence). The CDR3 protein is CATSRDLVAGSEQYF. DNA of the CDR3: TGTGCCACCAGCAGAGATTTGGTGGCAGGGAGCGAGCAGTACTTC.

The chain combines TRBV19 with TRBJ2-3, with 7 bases fitting TRBD2. The CDR3 consists of 15 residues. Per germline, CDR1 LNHDA and CDR2 SQIVND (reference sequence). The junction had 7 bases not matched to a gene; V was cut back by 5 bases and J by 2 bases. CDR3 DNA sequence: TGTGCCAGTAGTCCAAATCGGGAGGCCACAGATACGCAGTATTTT. Residues: CASSPNREATDTQYF.

The V call is TRBV30, the J call TRBJ1-3; D not resolved. Between the trimmed V and J ends, which lost 1 base and 0 bases, there was a span of 10 bases. From germline, CDR1 is GTSNPN and CDR2 SVGIG (reference sequence). This CDR3 is 15 amino acids long. This CDR3 reads CAWSGVLNSGNTIYF. The CDR3, as DNA: TGTGCCTGGAGTGGCGTGCTCAACTCTGGAAACACCATATATTTT. Supplemented by reference TRBV30 and TRBJ1-3, the full variable domain reads SQTIHQWPATLVQPVGSPLSLECTVEGTSNPNLYWYRQAAGRGLQLLFYSVGIGQISSEVPQNLSASRPQDRQFILSSKKLLLSDSGFYLCAWSGVLNSGNTIYFGEGSWLTVV.

With respect to this clone: A read error may account for a junction end that differs from germline. The gene calls are TRBV30 and TRBJ1-2; 9 nucleotides align to TRBD1. CDR1 is GTSNPN and CDR2 is SVGIG in the germline V gene (reference sequence). The CDR3 has 13 amino acids. The CDR3 bases are TGTGCCTGGGGTGTACAGGGGGCGCTTGGCTACACCTTC. This gives the protein CAWGVQGALGYTF.

On this clone itself: This same CDR3 is encoded by further DNA sequences in the sample. This chain joins TRBV14 and TRBJ1-6; 7 nucleotides agree with TRBD1. The CDR3 has 13 residues. With 4 bases clipped from V and 10 bases from J, the junction kept 4 bases outside the gene matches. Germline V CDR1 and CDR2: SGHDN, FVKESK. CDR3 sequence reads: CASSPGGGSPLHF. The DNA for the CDR3 is TGTGCCAGCAGCCCAGGGGGGGGATCACCCCTCCACTTT.

This chain uses TRBV5-6 with TRBJ2-7; D ambiguous. Germline V lookup: CDR1 SGHDT, CDR2 YYEEEE. The length of the CDR3 is 12 residues. The V gene lost 1 base and the J gene lost 7 bases, with 9 bases spanning the gap. The CDR3 is CASSLSPVEQYF. The CDR3 DNA sequence: TGTGCCAGCAGCTTGTCACCGGTGGAGCAGTACTTC.

The J gene is TRBJ2-2, the V gene TRBV5-8; TRBD1 aligns across 7 bases. With 7 bases clipped from V and 6 bases from J, the junction kept 12 bases outside the gene matches. Per germline, CDR1 SGHTS and CDR2 YDEGEE. This CDR3 is built from 15 residues. This chain's CDR3 is CASSPDRAGAGELFF. The CDR3 DNA sequence: TGTGCCAGCTCCCCCGACAGGGCAGGCGCCGGGGAGCTGTTTTTT.

The chain has TRBV5-1 and TRBJ2-5; 15 nucleotides line up with TRBD2. Trimming at V came to 4 bases and at J to 4 bases, leaving 5 bases not matched to a gene. Germline V gene sequence: CDR1 SGHRS, CDR2 YFSETQ. CDR3 size: 16 residues. The CDR3 sequence is CASSPGLAGGRETQYF. In DNA form, the CDR3 reads TGCGCCAGCAGCCCCGGACTAGCGGGGGGGCGAGAGACCCAGTACTTC.

The chain links TRBV7-3 to TRBJ2-1; the match to TRBD2 covers 10 bases. V was pared by 1 base and J by 10 bases, with 13 bases of the junction left unmatched. The CDR3 has 17 residues. Per the germline V gene, CDR1 is SGHTA and CDR2 is FQGTGA. Here the CDR3 DNA reads TGTGCCAGCAGCTTAAAGCCCTCCAGCGGGAGGGCAGGGGAGCAGTTCTTC. This gives the protein CASSLKPSSGRAGEQFF. Drawing the rest from reference TRBV7-3 and TRBJ2-1, the complete variable domain is GAGVSQTPSNKVTEKGKYVELRCDPISGHTALYWYRQSLGQGPEFLIYFQGTGAADDSGLPNDRFFAVRPEGSVSTLKIQRTERGDSAVYLCASSLKPSSGRAGEQFFGPGTRLTVL.

This clone was detected a few times. This rearrangement joins TRBV9 to TRBJ1-6, with TRBD1 matching over 8 bases. The CDR3 runs to 19 residues. V lost 3 bases to trimming and J lost 0 bases; unmatched junction nucleotides: 11. Per germline, CDR1 SGDLS and CDR2 YYNGEE. The CDR3 here is CASSATPVGTGSYNSPLHF. DNA of the CDR3: TGTGCCAGCAGCGCTACCCCCGTAGGGACAGGCTCCTATAATTCACCCCTCCACTTT.

This chain links TRBV7-8 with TRBJ1-6; 10 nucleotides agree with TRBD1. V dropped 6 bases and J dropped 7; count of bases not matched to a gene: 6. This CDR3 contains 15 residues. Germline CDR1 is SGHVS and CDR2 is FQNEAQ. CDR3 nucleotide sequence: TGTGCCAGCAGACCATCGGGACAGGGGAATTCACCCCTCCACTTT. This sequence encodes CASRPSGQGNSPLHF.

The count of this clone is one. This chain's CDR3 is CASSSDYRDGTYEQYF. In DNA form, the CDR3 reads TGCGCCAGCAGCTCGGACTACCGGGACGGGACCTACGAGCAGTACTTC. The V gene is TRBV5-1, the J gene TRBJ2-7; D might be TRBD2 (6 bases). The CDR3 has 16 amino acids. Per germline, CDR1 SGHRS and CDR2 YFSETQ. Trimming took 3 bases from V and 2 from J, leaving 18 bases between them.

This rearrangement joins TRBV28 to TRBJ2-7, with 7 bases that match TRBD1. With V trimmed by 6 bases and J by 6 bases, 11 bases remained unmatched. CDR1 and CDR2 (germline): MDHEN, SYDVKM. The CDR3 runs to 14 residues. The CDR3 protein is CASSAGTVFLEQYF. DNA of the CDR3: TGTGCCAGCAGCGCAGGGACAGTGTTCCTCGAGCAGTACTTC.

This chain connects TRBV15 to TRBJ1-1; 7 bases map to TRBD1. Trimming at V came to 5 bases and at J to 4 bases, leaving 16 bases not matched to a gene. This CDR3 is 17 amino acids long. CDR1 and CDR2 from the germline V gene are LNHNV and YYDKDF (reference sequence). The CDR3: CATSGRKRTGVGTEAFF. The CDR3 DNA reads TGTGCCACCAGCGGCCGGAAACGGACAGGAGTCGGCACTGAAGCTTTCTTT.

For this clone: The junction shows a germline mismatch at one end, possibly a read error. The V gene is TRBV7-8, the J gene TRBJ2-5, with D uncertain. There are 13 residues in the CDR3. Germline assignment: CDR1 SGHVS and CDR2 FQNEAQ. The CDR3 reads CANSFRTGETQYF. Here the CDR3 DNA reads TGTGCCAACAGCTTCCGGACGGGAGAGACCCAGTACTTC. The full variable domain, its missing parts supplied by reference TRBV7-8 and TRBJ2-5, is GAGVSQSPRYKVAKRGQDVALRCDPISGHVSLFWYQQALGQGPEFLTYFQNEAQLDKSGLPSDRFFAERPEGSVSTLKIQRTQQEDSAVYLCANSFRTGETQYFGPGTRLLVL.